This T cell receptor (beta chain) comes out of a study of shared clonotypes between healthy human individuals. This CDR3 is built from 16 residues. Per the germline V gene, CDR1 is SGHNT and CDR2 is YENEEA. The V gene end was trimmed by 5 bases and the J gene end by 9 bases; junction bases not matched to a gene: 18. Terminally differentiated effector memory CD45RA+ cells were excluded by CCR7 positive selection of CD45RO-negative cells. Method: immunoSEQ multiplex PCR; TCRdb's copy keeps in-frame clones and lacks some. The table has almost 700,000 clones, 92% seen once. This TCR derives from a man aged 25-45 years in good health. The chain recombines TRBV11-3 with TRBJ2-5, with 7 bases fitting TRBD1. The sequenced material came from naive CD8+ T cells sorted from blood. The CDR3 DNA sequence: TGTGCCAGCAGCCAAAAGGGTAGGGGGCCTTGGGCGGCCCAGTACTTC. Amino acid sequence: CASSQKGRGPWAAQYF.